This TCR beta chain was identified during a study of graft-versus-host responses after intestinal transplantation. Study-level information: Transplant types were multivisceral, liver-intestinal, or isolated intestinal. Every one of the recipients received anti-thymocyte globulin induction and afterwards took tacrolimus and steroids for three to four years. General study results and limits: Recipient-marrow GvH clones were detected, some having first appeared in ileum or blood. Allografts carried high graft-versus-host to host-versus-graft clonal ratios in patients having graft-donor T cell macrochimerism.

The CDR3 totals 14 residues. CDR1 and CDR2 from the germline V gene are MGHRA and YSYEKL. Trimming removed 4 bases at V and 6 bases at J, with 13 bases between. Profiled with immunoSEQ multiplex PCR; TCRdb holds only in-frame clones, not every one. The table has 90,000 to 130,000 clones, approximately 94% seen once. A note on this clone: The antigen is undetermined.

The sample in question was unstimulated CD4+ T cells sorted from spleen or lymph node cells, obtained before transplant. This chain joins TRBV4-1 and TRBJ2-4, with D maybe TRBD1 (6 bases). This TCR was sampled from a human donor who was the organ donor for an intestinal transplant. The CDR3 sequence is CASSRDTSLNIQYF. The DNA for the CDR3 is TGCGCCAGCAGCCGGGACACCTCCTTAAACATTCAGTACTTC.